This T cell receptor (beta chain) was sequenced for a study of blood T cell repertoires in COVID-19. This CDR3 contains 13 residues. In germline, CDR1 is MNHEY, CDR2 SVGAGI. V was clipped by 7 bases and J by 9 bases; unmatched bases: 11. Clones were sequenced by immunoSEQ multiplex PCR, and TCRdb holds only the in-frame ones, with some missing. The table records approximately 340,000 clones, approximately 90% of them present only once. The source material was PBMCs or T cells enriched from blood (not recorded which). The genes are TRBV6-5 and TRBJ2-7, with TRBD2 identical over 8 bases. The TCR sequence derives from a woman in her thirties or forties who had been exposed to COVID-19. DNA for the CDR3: TGTGCCAGCACCTTAGCGGGATCCCGCAGGCAGTACTTC. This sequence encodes CASTLAGSRRQYF.